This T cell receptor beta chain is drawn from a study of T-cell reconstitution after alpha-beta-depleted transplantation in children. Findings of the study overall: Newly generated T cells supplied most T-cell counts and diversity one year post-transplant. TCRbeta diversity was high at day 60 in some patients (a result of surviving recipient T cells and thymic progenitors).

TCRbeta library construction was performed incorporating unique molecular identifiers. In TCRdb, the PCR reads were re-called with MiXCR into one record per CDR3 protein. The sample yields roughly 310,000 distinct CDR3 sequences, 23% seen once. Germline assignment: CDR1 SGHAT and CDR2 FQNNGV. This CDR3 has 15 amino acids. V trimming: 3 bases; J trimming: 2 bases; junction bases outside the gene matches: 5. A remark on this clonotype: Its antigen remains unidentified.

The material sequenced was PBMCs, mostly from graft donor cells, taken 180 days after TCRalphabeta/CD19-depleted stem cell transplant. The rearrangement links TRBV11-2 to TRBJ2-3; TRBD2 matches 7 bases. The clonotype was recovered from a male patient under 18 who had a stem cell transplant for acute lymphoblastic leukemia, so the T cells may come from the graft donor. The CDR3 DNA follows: TGTGCCAGCAGCTTGTCCGCGGGAGTCACAGATACGCAGTATTTT. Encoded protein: CASSLSAGVTDTQYF.